This record looks at one T cell receptor (beta chain) sequence and its context. Its antigen remains unknown. The data belong to a study of cytomegalovirus exposure and HLA in healthy donors. Notes on the study in general: Under in vitro conditions, three CMV-associated chains were confirmed as specific for CMV antigens. There were 150 to 200 TCR beta chains listed as cytomegalovirus-associated.

The CDR3 runs 18 residues. The V gene lost 1 base and the J gene lost 0 bases, with 13 bases spanning the gap. Germline V lookup: CDR1 SGHTA, CDR2 FQGNSA. Profiling relied on immunoSEQ multiplex PCR, and the TCRdb table lists in-frame clones only, not all of them. Of roughly 150,000 clones listed, about 87% are singletons. The donors formed part of the approximately 120-subject validation cohort, distinct from the roughly 600-subject first cohort. The receptor was derived from a man younger than 30 in good health and CMV-seropositive. Sequencing used PBMCs. V is TRBV7-2 and J is TRBJ2-6; no firm D call. The CDR3, as DNA: TGTGCCAGCAGCTTAGTTCGGTTTTTAAGCTCTGGGGCCAACGTCCTGACTTTC. Its protein product is CASSLVRFLSSGANVLTF.